The source of this T cell receptor beta chain is a study of breast tumors, draining lymph nodes, adjacent tissues. General study points: Tumor repertoires ranked between lymph nodes and nontumor tissue in diversity, with V and J gene preferences. Luminal-like breast cancer showed significantly higher tumor–nontumor repertoire similarity than basal-like.

V trimming: 0 bases; J trimming: 10 bases; junction bases outside the gene matches: 15. Germline CDR1 and CDR2: SGHRS and YFSETQ. CDR3 length: 17 residues. Breast cancer patients provided tissue from their axillary draining lymph nodes. As for this clonotype: Its target is unknown.

One entry per CDR3 protein, called by TCRdb with MiXCR from the multiplex PCR reads. The sample consists of 200,000 to 300,000 distinct CDR3 sequences, roughly 30% of them appearing once. The sequence came from a female donor with breast cancer. Some clones in this sample may be carry-over from other donors' samples. Sequencing input: axillary lymph node tissue. The V call is TRBV5-1, the J call TRBJ2-1; 8 nucleotides align to TRBD2. The DNA of the CDR3 is TGCGCCAGCAGCTTGGCTGCTAGCGGGCCACCCAACCCCGAGCAGTTCTTC. Its translation: CASSLAASGPPNPEQFF.